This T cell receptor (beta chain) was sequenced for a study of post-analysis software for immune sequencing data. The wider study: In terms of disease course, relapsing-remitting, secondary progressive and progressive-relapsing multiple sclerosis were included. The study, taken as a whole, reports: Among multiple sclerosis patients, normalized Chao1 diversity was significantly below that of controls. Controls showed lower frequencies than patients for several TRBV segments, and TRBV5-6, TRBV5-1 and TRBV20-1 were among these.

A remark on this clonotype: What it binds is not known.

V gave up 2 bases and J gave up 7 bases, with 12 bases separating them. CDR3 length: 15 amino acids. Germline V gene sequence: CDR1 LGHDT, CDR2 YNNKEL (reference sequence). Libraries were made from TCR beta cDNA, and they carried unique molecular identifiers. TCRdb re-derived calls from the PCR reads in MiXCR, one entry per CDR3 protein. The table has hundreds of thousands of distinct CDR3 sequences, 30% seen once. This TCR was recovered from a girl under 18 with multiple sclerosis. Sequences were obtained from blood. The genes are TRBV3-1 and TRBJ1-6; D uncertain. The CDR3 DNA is TGTGCCAGCAGCCAATCAGGTTTCCTAAATTCACCCCTCCACTTT. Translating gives CASSQSGFLNSPLHF.